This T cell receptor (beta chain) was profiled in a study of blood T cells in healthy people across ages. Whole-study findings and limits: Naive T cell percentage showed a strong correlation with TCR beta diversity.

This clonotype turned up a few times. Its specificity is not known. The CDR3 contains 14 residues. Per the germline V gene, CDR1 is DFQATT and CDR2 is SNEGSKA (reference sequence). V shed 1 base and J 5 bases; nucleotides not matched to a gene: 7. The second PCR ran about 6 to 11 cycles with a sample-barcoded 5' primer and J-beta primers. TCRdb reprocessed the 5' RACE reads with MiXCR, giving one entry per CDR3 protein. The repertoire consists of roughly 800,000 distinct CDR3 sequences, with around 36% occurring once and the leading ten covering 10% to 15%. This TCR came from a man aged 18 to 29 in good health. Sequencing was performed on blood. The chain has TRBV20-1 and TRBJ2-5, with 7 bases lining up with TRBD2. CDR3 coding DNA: TGCAGTGCTAGAGTTGCGCCCGGGAGGGAGACCCAGTACTTC. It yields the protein CSARVAPGRETQYF.